The clone carrying this T cell receptor (beta chain) was picked up one time. The time point is: after dendritic cell vaccination, including at tumor progression/relapse. This record belongs to a study of glioma-infiltrating T cells after dendritic cell vaccination. The table came from immunoSEQ multiplex PCR; TCRdb's copy has only in-frame clones and leaves some out. The sample carries about 87,000 clones, about four fifths recorded once. J gave up 5 bases and V 0 bases, and 9 bases lay outside the gene matches. The CDR3 sequence is 16 residues long. Germline V gene sequence: CDR1 SGHRS, CDR2 YFSETQ. The V and J genes are TRBV5-1 and TRBJ2-5, with 8 positions matching TRBD2. The sequence was obtained from a human donor with glioblastoma. The specimen was blood, collected after dendritic cell vaccination. CDR3: CASSLVFSGEWETQYF. Written as DNA, the CDR3 is TGCGCCAGCAGCTTGGTGTTTAGCGGGGAATGGGAGACCCAGTACTTC.